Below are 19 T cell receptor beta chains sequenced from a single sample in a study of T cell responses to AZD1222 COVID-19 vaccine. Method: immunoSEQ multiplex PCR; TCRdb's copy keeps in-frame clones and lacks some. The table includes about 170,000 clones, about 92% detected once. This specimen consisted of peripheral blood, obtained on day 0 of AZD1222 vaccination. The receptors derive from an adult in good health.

The CDR3 DNA is TGTGCCAGCAGCTTAGTAAAGGGGATTAGCAATCAGCCCCAGCATTTT. Its protein is CASSLVKGISNQPQHF. The chain is built from TRBV7-8 and TRBJ1-5; a possible D gene is TRBD1 (5 bases). The germline CDR1 and CDR2 sequences are SGHVS and FQNEAQ. Deletions cut 1 base from V and 0 bases from J, with 10 bases between. The CDR3 totals 16 residues.

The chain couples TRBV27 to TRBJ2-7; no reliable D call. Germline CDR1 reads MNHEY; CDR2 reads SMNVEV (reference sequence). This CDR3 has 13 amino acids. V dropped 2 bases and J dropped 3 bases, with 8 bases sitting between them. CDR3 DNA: TGTGCCAGCAGTTTACAGGTGAACTACGAGCAGTACTTC. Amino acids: CASSLQVNYEQYF.

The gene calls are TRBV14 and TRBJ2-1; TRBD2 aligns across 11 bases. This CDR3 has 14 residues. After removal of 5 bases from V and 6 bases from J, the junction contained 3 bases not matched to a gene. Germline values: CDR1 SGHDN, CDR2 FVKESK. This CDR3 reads CASSTSGSINEQFF. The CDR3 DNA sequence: TGTGCCAGCAGCACTAGCGGGAGTATCAATGAGCAGTTCTTC.

CDR3 in amino acids: CASSPRTDQPQHF. CDR3 in DNA: TGTGCCAGCTCACCACGCACGGATCAGCCCCAGCATTTT. The rearrangement links TRBV18 to TRBJ1-5, with D unresolved. CDR3 length: 13 residues. Germline V CDR1 and CDR2: KGHSH, LQKENI. Between the trimmed V and J ends, which lost 1 base and 5 bases, there was a span of 6 bases.

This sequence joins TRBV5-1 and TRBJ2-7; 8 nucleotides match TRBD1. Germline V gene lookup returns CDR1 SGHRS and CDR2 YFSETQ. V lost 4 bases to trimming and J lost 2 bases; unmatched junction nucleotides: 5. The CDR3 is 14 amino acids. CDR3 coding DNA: TGCGCCAGCAGCGAGGGGACAGGACCCTACGAGCAGTACTTC. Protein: CASSEGTGPYEQYF.

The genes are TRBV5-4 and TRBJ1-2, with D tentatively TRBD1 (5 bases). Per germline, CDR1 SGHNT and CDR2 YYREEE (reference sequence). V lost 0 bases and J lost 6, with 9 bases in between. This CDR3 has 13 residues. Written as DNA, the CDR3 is TGTGCCAGCAGCTTGGCACAGGCGGATGGCTACACCTTC. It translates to CASSLAQADGYTF.

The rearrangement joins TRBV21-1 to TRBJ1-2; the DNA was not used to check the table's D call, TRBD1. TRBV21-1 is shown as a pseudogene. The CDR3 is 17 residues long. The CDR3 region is CASSKGSDRAKNYGYTF. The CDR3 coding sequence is TGTGCCAGCAGCAAAGGGTCGGACAGGGCTAAAAACTATGGCTACACCTTC.

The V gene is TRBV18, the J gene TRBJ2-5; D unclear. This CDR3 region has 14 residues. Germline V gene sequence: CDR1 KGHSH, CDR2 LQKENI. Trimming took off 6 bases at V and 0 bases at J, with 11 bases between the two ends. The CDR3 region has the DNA TGTGCCAGCTCCCGCGAACCGTACCAAGAGACCCAGTACTTC. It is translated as CASSREPYQETQYF.

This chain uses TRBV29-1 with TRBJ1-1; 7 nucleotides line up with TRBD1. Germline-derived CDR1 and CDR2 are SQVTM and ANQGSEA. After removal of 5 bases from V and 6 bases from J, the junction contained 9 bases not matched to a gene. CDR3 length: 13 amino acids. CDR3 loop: CSVLRGPSAEAFF. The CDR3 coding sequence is TGCAGCGTTCTTAGGGGGCCGTCGGCTGAAGCTTTCTTT.

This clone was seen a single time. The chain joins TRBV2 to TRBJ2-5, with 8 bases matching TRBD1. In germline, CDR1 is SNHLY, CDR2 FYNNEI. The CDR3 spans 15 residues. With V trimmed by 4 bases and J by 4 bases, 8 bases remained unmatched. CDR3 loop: CASSVTGGPTETQYF. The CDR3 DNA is TGTGCCAGCAGTGTTACAGGGGGTCCCACAGAGACCCAGTACTTC.

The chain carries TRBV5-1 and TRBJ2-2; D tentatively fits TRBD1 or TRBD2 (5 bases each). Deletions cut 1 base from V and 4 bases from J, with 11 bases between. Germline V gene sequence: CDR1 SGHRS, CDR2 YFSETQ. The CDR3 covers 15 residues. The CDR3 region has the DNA TGCGCCAGCAGCTTGAATCCGGGACCCACCGGGGAGCTGTTTTTT. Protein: CASSLNPGPTGELFF.

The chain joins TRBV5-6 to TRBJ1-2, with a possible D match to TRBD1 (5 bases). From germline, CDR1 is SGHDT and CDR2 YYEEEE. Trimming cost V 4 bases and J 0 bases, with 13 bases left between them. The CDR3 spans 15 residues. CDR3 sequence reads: CASSPLGGTNYGYTF. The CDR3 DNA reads TGTGCCAGCAGCCCGCTGGGGGGAACTAACTATGGCTACACCTTC. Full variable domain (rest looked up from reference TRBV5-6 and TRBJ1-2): DAGVTQSPTHLIKTRGQQVTLRCSPKSGHDTVSWYQQALGQGPQFIFQYYEEEERQRGNFPDRFSGHQFPNYSSELNVNALLLGDSALYLCASSPLGGTNYGYTFGSGTRLTVV.

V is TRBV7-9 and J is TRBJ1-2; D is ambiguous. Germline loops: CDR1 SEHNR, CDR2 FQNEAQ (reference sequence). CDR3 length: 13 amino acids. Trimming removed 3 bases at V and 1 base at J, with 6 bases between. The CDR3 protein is CASSLTFNYGYTF. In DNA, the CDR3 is TGTGCCAGCAGCTTGACCTTTAACTATGGCTACACCTTC.

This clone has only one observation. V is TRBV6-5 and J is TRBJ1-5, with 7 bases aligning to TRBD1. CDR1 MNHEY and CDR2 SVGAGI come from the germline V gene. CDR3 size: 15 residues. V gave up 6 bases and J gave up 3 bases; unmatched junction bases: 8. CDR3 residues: CASRLNRGFNQPQHF. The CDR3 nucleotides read TGTGCCAGCAGACTGAACAGGGGTTTCAATCAGCCCCAGCATTTT.

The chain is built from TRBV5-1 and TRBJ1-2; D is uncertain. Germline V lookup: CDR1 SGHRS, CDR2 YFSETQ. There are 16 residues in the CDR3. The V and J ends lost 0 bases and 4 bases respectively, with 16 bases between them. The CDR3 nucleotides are TGCGCCAGCAGCTTGGGGCGGCAGCCTGACCGCTATGGCTACACCTTC. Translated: CASSLGRQPDRYGYTF.

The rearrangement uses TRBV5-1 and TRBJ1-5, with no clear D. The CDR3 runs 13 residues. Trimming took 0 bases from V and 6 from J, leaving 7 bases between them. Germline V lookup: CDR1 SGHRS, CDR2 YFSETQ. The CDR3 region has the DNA TGCGCCAGCAGCTTGGGTGCCGGTCAGCCCCAGCATTTT. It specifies CASSLGAGQPQHF. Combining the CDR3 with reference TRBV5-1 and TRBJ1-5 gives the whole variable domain KAGVTQTPRYLIKTRGQQVTLSCSPISGHRSVSWYQQTPGQGLQFLFEYFSETQRNKGNFPGRFSGRQFSNSRSEMNVSTLELGDSALYLCASSLGAGQPQHFGDGTRLSIL.

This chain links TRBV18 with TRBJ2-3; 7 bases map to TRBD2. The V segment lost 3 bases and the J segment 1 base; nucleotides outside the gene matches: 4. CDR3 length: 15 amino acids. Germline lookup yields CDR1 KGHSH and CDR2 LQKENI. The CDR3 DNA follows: TGTGCCAGCTCACCGGGGACTACACGCACAGATACGCAGTATTTT. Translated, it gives CASSPGTTRTDTQYF.

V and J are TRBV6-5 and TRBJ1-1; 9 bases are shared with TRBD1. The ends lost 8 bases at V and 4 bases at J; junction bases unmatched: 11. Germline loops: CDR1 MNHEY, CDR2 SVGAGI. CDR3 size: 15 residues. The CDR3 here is CASPKGQGFVTEAFF. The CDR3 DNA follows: TGTGCCAGCCCAAAGGGACAGGGTTTTGTCACTGAAGCTTTCTTT.

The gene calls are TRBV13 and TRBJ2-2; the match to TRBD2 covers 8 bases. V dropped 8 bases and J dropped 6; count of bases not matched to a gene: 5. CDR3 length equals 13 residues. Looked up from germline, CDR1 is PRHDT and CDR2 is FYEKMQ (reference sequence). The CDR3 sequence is CASGTRFAGELFF. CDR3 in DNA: TGTGCCAGCGGGACTAGATTTGCCGGGGAGCTGTTTTTT.